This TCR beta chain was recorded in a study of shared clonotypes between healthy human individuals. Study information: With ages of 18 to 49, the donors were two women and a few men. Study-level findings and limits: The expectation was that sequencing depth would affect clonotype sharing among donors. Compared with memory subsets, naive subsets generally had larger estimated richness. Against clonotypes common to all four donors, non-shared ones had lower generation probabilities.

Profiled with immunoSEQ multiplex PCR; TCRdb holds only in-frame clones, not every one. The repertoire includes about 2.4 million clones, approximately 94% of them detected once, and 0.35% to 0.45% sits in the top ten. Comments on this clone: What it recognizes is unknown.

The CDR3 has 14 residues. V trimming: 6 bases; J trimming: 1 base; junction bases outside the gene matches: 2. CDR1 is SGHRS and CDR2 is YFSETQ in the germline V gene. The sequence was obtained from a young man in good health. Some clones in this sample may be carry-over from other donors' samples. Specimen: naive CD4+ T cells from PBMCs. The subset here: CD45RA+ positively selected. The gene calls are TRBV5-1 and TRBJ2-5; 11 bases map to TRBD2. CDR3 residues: CASTLAGGQETQYF. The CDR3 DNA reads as TGCGCCAGCACCCTAGCGGGAGGCCAAGAGACCCAGTACTTC.